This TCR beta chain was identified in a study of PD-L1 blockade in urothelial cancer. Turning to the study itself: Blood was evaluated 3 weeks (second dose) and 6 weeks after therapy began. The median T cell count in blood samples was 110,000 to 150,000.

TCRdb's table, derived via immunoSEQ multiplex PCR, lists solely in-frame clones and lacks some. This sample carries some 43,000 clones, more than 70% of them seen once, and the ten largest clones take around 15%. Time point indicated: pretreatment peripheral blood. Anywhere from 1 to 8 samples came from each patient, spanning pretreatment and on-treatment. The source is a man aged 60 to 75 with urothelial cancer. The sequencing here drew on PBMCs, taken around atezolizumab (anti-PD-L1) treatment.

This CDR3 reads CASSFGTGLETQYF. The CDR3 DNA sequence: TGTGCCAGCAGCTTTGGGACAGGGCTGGAGACCCAGTACTTC. This chain joins TRBV5-5 and TRBJ2-5; 9 bases match TRBD1. The CDR3 consists of 14 residues. V trimming: 2 bases; J trimming: 5 bases; junction bases outside the gene matches: 4. The germline V gene has CDR1 SGHKS and CDR2 YYEKEE (reference sequence).